This is a list of T cell receptor beta chains from one sample in a study of shared clonotypes between healthy human individuals. Method: immunoSEQ multiplex PCR; TCRdb's copy keeps in-frame clones and lacks some. The table includes around 690,000 clones, about 90% detected once. The source material was memory CD8+ T cells from PBMCs. These receptors originate from a man aged 18-30 years in good health. Some clones in this sample may be carry-over from other donors' samples. Each CDR3 is given with its conserved first and last residue. The order of the fields is J gene, V gene, CDR3 protein.

>TRBJ1-1|TRBV7-3
CASSGGEDTEAFF
>TRBJ1-5|TRBV27
CASSLMGNQPQHF
>TRBJ1-1|TRBV19
CASSTSDRGNTEAFF
>TRBJ2-1|TRBV10-1
CASSPDDNEQFF
>TRBJ1-3|TRBV27
CASSPFAGDSGNTIYF
>TRBJ2-3|TRBV27
CGSGLAYSTDTQYF
>TRBJ2-1|TRBV11-2
CASGRDSGLAEKQFF
>TRBJ2-5|TRBV11-2
CASSLVWVGRYQETQYF
>TRBJ1-5|TRBV19
CASSIGTVSNQPQHF
>TRBJ1-1|TRBV19
CASSPSPGGLGTEAFF
>TRBJ2-1|TRBV29-1
CSVFGVGSSYNEQFF
>TRBJ2-3|TRBV19
CASSISPGHIRPDTQYF
>TRBJ1-5|TRBV7-8
CASSPLVGRDQPQHF
>TRBJ1-1|TRBV6-5
CASRSDRRMNTEAFF
>TRBJ1-4|TRBV4-3
CASSRSSGPSTEKLFF
>TRBJ2-3|TRBV11-3
CASSDSGSGLDTQYF
>TRBJ2-3|TRBV4-2
CASSQAVSGSTDTQYF
>TRBJ1-5|TRBV28
CASSPDRGPYSNQPQHF
>TRBJ1-2|TRBV27
CASSPIMGNNINGYTF
>TRBJ2-1|TRBV28
CASSLYRTGSYNEQFF
>TRBJ2-7|TRBV6-5
CASSYNQGAAYEQYF
>TRBJ2-7|TRBV28
CASSFVTSYEQYF
>TRBJ1-2|TRBV27
CASRLARESVYGYTF